This T cell receptor (beta chain) is drawn from a study of blood T cell repertoires in COVID-19. Background on the study: Italy, Spain and the United States were the sources of the convalescent and acute COVID-19 samples. PBMCs, B-cell-depleted T cells, or T cells provided the cDNA or gDNA that made up the material.

The germline V gene encodes CDR1 MDHEN and CDR2 SYDVKM. CDR3 length: 12 amino acids. The ends were cut back, 3 bases at V and 3 bases at J, with 6 bases in the middle. Per the original methods: Nucleated cell counts were estimated from reference gene primer amplification. Generated by immunoSEQ multiplex PCR, the TCRdb table keeps only in-frame clones and is missing some. V and J calls and clone size are as listed in that table; D and trimming were resolved from the DNA. The sample lists around 70,000 clones, around 75% occurring once. This sequence originates from a man aged 65 to 85 with acute or convalescent COVID-19. The chain joins TRBV28 to TRBJ2-7; D gene uncertain. Sequenced input: peripheral blood. CDR3 loop: CASSLVDYEQYF. Written as DNA, the CDR3 is TGTGCCAGCAGTTTGGTAGACTACGAGCAGTACTTC. Together with reference TRBV28 and TRBJ2-7, the CDR3 gives the full variable domain: DVKVTQSSRYLVKRTGEKVFLECVQDMDHENMFWYRQDPGLGLRLIYFSYDVKMKEKGDIPEGYSVSREKKERFSLILESASTNQTSMYLCASSLVDYEQYFGPGTRLTVT.